This T cell receptor beta chain was captured by sequencing in a study of T cell clonality in common variable immunodeficiency. This clone has a count of ten or more. The sequence runs out 3 residues before the end of the CDR3; the remainder is reconstructed from the germline J gene. TCRdb keeps only in-frame clones here, not all; method: immunoSEQ multiplex PCR. This repertoire lists under 45,000 clones without singletons; over 1.1% sits in the top ten. Germline V CDR1 and CDR2: KGHDR, SFDVKD. Trimming shortened V by 4 bases and J by 6 bases, and 15 bases separated the two germline ends. The CDR3 loop spans 14 amino acids.

The sample comprised peripheral blood mononuclear cells. The receptor was derived from a person between 18 and 69 years old in good health. The chain recombines TRBV24-1 with TRBJ2-7; tentatively, D is TRBD2 (6 bases). CDR3 DNA, as far as it was read: TGTGCCACCAGTGACTCTATCGGGGGTGGCGAG. The encoded protein is CATSDSIGGGE. The whole CDR3 sequence reads CATSDSIGGGEQYF.